The 25 T cell receptor beta chains below were found in one sample sequenced in a study of T cells in tuberculosis. Assay used: immunoSEQ multiplex PCR; TCRdb lists only in-frame clones, some missing. The repertoire holds about 33,000 clones, over 95% seen once, with roughly 2.3% in the top ten. The sample consisted of PBMCs. The receptors shown here come from a donor aged 10 to 29 with latent tuberculosis or without tuberculosis infection.

In this sample, this clone turned up once. The genes are TRBV4-1 and TRBJ2-7; 7 bases align to TRBD2. The CDR3 covers 16 residues. The J segment lost 0 bases and the V segment lost 3 bases, leaving 8 bases of the junction unmatched. CDR1 MGHRA and CDR2 YSYEKL come from the germline V gene. The CDR3 nucleotides are TGCGCCAGCAGCCAGGTAATGTCGGGGGGCTCCTACGAGCAGTACTTC. This encodes CASSQVMSGGSYEQYF.

The V and J genes are TRBV5-4 and TRBJ1-1, with D perhaps matching TRBD1 (5 bases). CDR3 length: 14 amino acids. V lost 2 bases, J lost 1 base, and 9 bases lay in between. CDR1 and CDR2 from the germline V gene are SGHNT and YYREEE (reference sequence). The CDR3, as DNA: TGTGCCAGCAGCTTTATGGGGGGGAACACTGAAGCTTTCTTT. Residues: CASSFMGGNTEAFF.

The V and J genes are TRBV5-1 and TRBJ2-7; tentatively, D is TRBD1 (5 bases). CDR3 size: 14 residues. Germline assignment: CDR1 SGHRS and CDR2 YFSETQ. V lost 4 bases and J lost 7, with 18 bases in between. CDR3 residues: CASSSPGQGREQYF. For the CDR3, the DNA is TGCGCCAGCAGCAGCCCCGGGCAGGGTAGGGAGCAGTACTTC. The full variable domain, in which reference TRBV5-1 and TRBJ2-7 provide the parts outside the CDR3, is KAGVTQTPRYLIKTRGQQVTLSCSPISGHRSVSWYQQTPGQGLQFLFEYFSETQRNKGNFPGRFSGRQFSNSRSEMNVSTLELGDSALYLCASSSPGQGREQYFGPGTRLTVT.

The V gene is TRBV7-2, the J gene TRBJ1-1; possibly TRBD1 for D (5 bases). CDR1 and CDR2 (germline): SGHTA, FQGNSA. V gave up 3 bases and J gave up 2 bases, with 10 bases separating them. The CDR3 runs to 14 residues. The CDR3 is CASSFVRVNTEAFF. DNA of the CDR3: TGTGCCAGCAGCTTTGTCAGGGTTAACACTGAAGCTTTCTTT.

This chain joins TRBV11-2 and TRBJ2-5; D may be TRBD2 (6 bases). This CDR3 contains 14 residues. Germline values: CDR1 SGHAT, CDR2 FQNNGV. Trimming took 4 bases from V and 3 from J, leaving 12 bases between them. This CDR3 reads CASSYGSGEETQYF. In DNA, the CDR3 is TGTGCCAGCAGCTACGGGAGTGGAGAAGAGACCCAGTACTTC.

A single count supports this clone. The V gene is TRBV18, the J gene TRBJ1-1; D not resolved. V lost 4 bases, J lost 1 base, and 10 bases lay in between. This CDR3 has 14 residues. From germline, CDR1 is KGHSH and CDR2 LQKENI. The CDR3 spells CASSLLEENTEAFF. The CDR3 DNA is TGTGCCAGCTCACTTTTGGAGGAGAACACTGAAGCTTTCTTT.

The V gene is TRBV28, the J gene TRBJ1-3; 8 positions match TRBD1. The V and J ends lost 3 bases and 4 bases, in that order; junction bases with no gene match: 5. This CDR3 has 15 amino acids. Germline loops: CDR1 MDHEN, CDR2 SYDVKM. CDR3 nucleotides: TGTGCCAGCAGTTTGCCCTACAGGGGGGGAAACACCATATATTTT. Translating it yields CASSLPYRGGNTIYF.

CDR3 bases: TGCGCCAGCAGCCAGAGTAAAACTAGCTACAATGAGCAGTTCTTC. It is translated as CASSQSKTSYNEQFF. The chain has TRBV4-3 and TRBJ2-1; the D gene is possibly TRBD2 (5 bases). The CDR3 loop spans 15 amino acids. The germline gives CDR1 LGHNA, CDR2 YSLEER. The V and J ends lost 3 bases and 3 bases respectively, with 12 bases between them.

The chain has TRBV4-1 and TRBJ2-1; D possibly corresponds to TRBD1 (7 bases). The V end lost 1 base, the J end lost 3 bases, and 13 bases lay between the germline ends. The CDR3 extends over 16 amino acids. CDR1 MGHRA and CDR2 YSYEKL come from the germline V gene. The CDR3 sequence: CASSQVAQGGYNEQFF. CDR3 sequence (DNA): TGCGCCAGCAGCCAAGTGGCTCAGGGGGGCTACAATGAGCAGTTCTTC.

The V gene is TRBV6-1, the J gene TRBJ2-1; 9 bases match TRBD1. The ends lost 2 bases at V and 3 bases at J; junction bases unmatched: 11. CDR1 MNHNS and CDR2 SASEGT come from the germline V gene. This CDR3 spans 18 amino acids. The CDR3 sequence: CASSEKGGTGSFYNEQFF. CDR3 DNA: TGTGCCAGCAGTGAAAAGGGCGGGACAGGGTCTTTCTACAATGAGCAGTTCTTC.

This chain joins TRBV7-2 and TRBJ1-1; perhaps TRBD1 as D (5 bases). Deletions cut 3 bases from V and 1 base from J, with 12 bases between. This CDR3 spans 15 amino acids. The germline gives CDR1 SGHTA, CDR2 FQGNSA. CDR3 DNA sequence: TGTGCCAGCAGCTTTTGGAGCGACAGGAACACTGAAGCTTTCTTT. Its translation: CASSFWSDRNTEAFF. The whole variable domain, remainder taken from reference TRBV7-2 and TRBJ1-1, is GAGVSQSPSNKVTEKGKDVELRCDPISGHTALYWYRQSLGQGLEFLIYFQGNSAPDKSGLPSDRFSAERTGGSVSTLTIQRTQQEDSAVYLCASSFWSDRNTEAFFGQGTRLTVV.

This chain links TRBV29-1 with TRBJ1-1, with 9 bases that match TRBD1. Germline CDR1 SQVTM, CDR2 ANQGSEA. CDR3 length equals 14 residues. Germline trimming cut 4 bases from V and 0 bases from J; bases unmatched to any gene: 3. CDR3 in amino acids: CSVVGTGMNTEAFF. In DNA, the CDR3 is TGCAGCGTTGTAGGGACAGGGATGAACACTGAAGCTTTCTTT.

The chain couples TRBV9 to TRBJ2-2; D is unclear. Germline V gives CDR1 SGDLS, CDR2 YYNGEE. Trimming cost V 4 bases and J 7 bases, with 11 bases left between them. This CDR3 spans 13 amino acids. The CDR3 reads CASSLRVSGELFF. For the CDR3, the DNA is TGTGCCAGCAGCCTCCGCGTAAGCGGGGAGCTGTTTTTT.

CDR3 region: CASSPQGRGGSDTQYF. CDR3 nucleotide sequence: TGTGCCAGCAGCCCCCAGGGGCGGGGGGGCTCGGATACGCAGTATTTT. This chain uses TRBV9 with TRBJ2-3; 9 bases align to TRBD2. J was trimmed by 6 bases and V by 4 bases; bases with no gene match: 12. Germline assignment: CDR1 SGDLS and CDR2 YYNGEE. CDR3 length: 16 residues.

The table lists this clone with a count of one. This chain connects TRBV27 to TRBJ2-2, with D maybe TRBD2 (6 bases). CDR3 length equals 15 residues. Germline CDR1 reads MNHEY; CDR2 reads SMNVEV (reference sequence). Trimming cost V 5 bases and J 3 bases, with 13 bases left between them. CDR3 coding DNA: TGTGCCAGCAGTAGCCGGGACTTATACACCGGGGAGCTGTTTTTT. This gives the protein CASSSRDLYTGELFF.

The chain is built from TRBV7-9 and TRBJ2-6; D might be TRBD2 (6 bases). The CDR3 extends over 16 amino acids. The germline CDR1 and CDR2 sequences are SEHNR and FQNEAQ (reference sequence). Trimming took 4 bases from V and 0 from J, leaving 10 bases between them. The CDR3 DNA follows: TGTGCCAGCAGCTCGGGGGACCGCTCTGGGGCCAACGTCCTGACTTTC. Translating gives CASSSGDRSGANVLTF.

The chain has TRBV10-2 and TRBJ1-1, with 8 bases fitting TRBD1. Germline V gives CDR1 WSHSY, CDR2 SAAADI. V lost 8 bases, J lost 3 bases, and 8 bases stayed unmatched. This CDR3 has 14 amino acids. The CDR3 protein is CASSKGDRYTEAFF. CDR3 DNA sequence: TGCGCCAGCTCAAAGGGGGACAGGTACACTGAAGCTTTCTTT.

This sequence joins TRBV6-6 and TRBJ2-7; maybe TRBD1 (5 bases). The CDR3 has 14 residues. The germline gives CDR1 MNHNY, CDR2 SVGAGI (reference sequence). Trimming took off 2 bases at V and 3 bases at J, with 11 bases between the two ends. DNA for the CDR3: TGTGCCAGCAGTTACACCCAGGGTTACTACGAGCAGTACTTC. Protein product: CASSYTQGYYEQYF.

The V call is TRBV28, the J call TRBJ1-2; the D is unclear. The CDR3 is 12 residues long. The germline V gene encodes CDR1 MDHEN and CDR2 SYDVKM. Between the trimmed V and J ends, which lost 6 bases and 8 bases, there was a span of 13 bases. The CDR3 region has the DNA TGTGCCAGCAGGTTAGCATCTAGAGGCTACACCTTC. Protein product: CASRLASRGYTF.

V usage is TRBV5-1 and J usage is TRBJ2-7, with 7 bases fitting TRBD1. This CDR3 region has 15 residues. Germline V CDR1 and CDR2: SGHRS, YFSETQ. With 3 bases clipped from V and 0 bases from J, the junction kept 6 bases outside the gene matches. The DNA for the CDR3 is TGCGCCAGCAGCTCCCCGACAGGGCGCTCCTACGAGCAGTACTTC. Protein: CASSSPTGRSYEQYF. The full variable domain, rest sourced from reference TRBV5-1 and TRBJ2-7, is KAGVTQTPRYLIKTRGQQVTLSCSPISGHRSVSWYQQTPGQGLQFLFEYFSETQRNKGNFPGRFSGRQFSNSRSEMNVSTLELGDSALYLCASSSPTGRSYEQYFGPGTRLTVT.

The CDR3 DNA is TGTGCCAGCAGCTTACAGGAAGCCTCTGAAGCTTTCTTT. Translating gives CASSLQEASEAFF. The J gene is TRBJ1-1, the V gene TRBV7-9; D call uncertain. This CDR3 has 13 residues. In germline, CDR1 is SEHNR, CDR2 FQNEAQ (reference sequence). V lost 2 bases, J lost 6 bases, and 10 bases lay in between.

The chain combines TRBV29-1 with TRBJ1-1; unclear D gene. This CDR3 has 11 amino acids. Trimming removed 4 bases from V and 5 bases from J, with 8 bases in between. CDR1 and CDR2 (germline): SQVTM, ANQGSEA. The CDR3 here is CSVGGQTEAFF. For the CDR3, the DNA is TGCAGCGTTGGTGGGCAAACTGAAGCTTTCTTT.

CDR3 bases: TGTGCCAGCAGCGTAGGTGCGGGAACCTACAATGAGCAGTTCTTC. Encoded protein: CASSVGAGTYNEQFF. This rearrangement joins TRBV9 to TRBJ2-1, with D possibly being TRBD2 (6 bases). Looked up from germline, CDR1 is SGDLS and CDR2 is YYNGEE. The CDR3 contains 15 residues. Trimming cost V 0 bases and J 2 bases, with 9 bases left between them.

This chain uses TRBV6-5 with TRBJ1-6; D uncertain. The CDR3 has 12 residues. Per the germline V gene, CDR1 is MNHEY and CDR2 is SVGAGI. Trimming took 6 bases from V and 10 from J, leaving 10 bases between them. CDR3 sequence (DNA): TGTGCCAGCAGGGGTGAGGTATCACCCCTCCACTTT. Amino acid sequence: CASRGEVSPLHF.

This sequence joins TRBV18 and TRBJ1-2; 10 bases are a match to TRBD1. V gave up 3 bases and J gave up 3 bases; unmatched junction bases: 4. The CDR3 extends over 15 amino acids. Germline CDR1 and CDR2: KGHSH and LQKENI. The CDR3: CASSPIGQGDYGYTF. CDR3 bases: TGTGCCAGCTCACCGATCGGACAGGGGGACTATGGCTACACCTTC.